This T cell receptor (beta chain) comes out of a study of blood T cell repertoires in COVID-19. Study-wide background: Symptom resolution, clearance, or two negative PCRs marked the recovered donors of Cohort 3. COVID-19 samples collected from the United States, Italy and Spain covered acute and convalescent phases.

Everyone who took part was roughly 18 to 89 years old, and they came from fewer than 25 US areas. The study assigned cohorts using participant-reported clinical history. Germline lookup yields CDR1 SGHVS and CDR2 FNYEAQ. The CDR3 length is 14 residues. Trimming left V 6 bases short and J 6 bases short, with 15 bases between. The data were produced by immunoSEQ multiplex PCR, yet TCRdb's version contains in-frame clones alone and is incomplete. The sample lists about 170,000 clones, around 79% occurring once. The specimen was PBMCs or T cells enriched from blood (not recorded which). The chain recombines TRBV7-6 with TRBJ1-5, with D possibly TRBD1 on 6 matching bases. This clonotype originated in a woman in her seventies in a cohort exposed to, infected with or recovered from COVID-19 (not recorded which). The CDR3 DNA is TGTGCCAGCAGTTTCGGGGGGCCGGGTCAGCCCCAGCATTTT. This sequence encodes CASSFGGPGQPQHF.